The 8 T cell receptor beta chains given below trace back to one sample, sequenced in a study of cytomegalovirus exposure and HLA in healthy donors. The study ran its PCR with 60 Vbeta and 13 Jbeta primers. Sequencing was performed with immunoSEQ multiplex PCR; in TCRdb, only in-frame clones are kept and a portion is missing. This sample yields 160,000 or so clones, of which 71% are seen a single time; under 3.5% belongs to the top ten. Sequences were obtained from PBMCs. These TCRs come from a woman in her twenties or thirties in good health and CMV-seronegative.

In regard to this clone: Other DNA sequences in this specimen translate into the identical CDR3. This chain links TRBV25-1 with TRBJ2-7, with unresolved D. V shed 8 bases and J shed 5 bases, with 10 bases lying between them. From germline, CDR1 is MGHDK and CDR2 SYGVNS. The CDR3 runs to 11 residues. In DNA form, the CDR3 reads TGTGCCAGCTCTCAGAAGAACGAGCAGTACTTC. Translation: CASSQKNEQYF.

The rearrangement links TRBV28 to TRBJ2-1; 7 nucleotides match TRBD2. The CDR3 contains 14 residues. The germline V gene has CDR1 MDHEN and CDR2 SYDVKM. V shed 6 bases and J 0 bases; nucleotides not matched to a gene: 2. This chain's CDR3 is CASSPGGSYNEQFF. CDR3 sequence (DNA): TGTGCCAGCAGCCCGGGGGGCTCCTACAATGAGCAGTTCTTC.

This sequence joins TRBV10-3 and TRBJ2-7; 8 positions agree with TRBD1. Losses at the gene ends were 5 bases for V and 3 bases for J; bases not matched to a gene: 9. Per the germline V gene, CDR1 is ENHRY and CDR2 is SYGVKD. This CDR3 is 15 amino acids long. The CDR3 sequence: CAISNRDRSYYEQYF. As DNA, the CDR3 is TGTGCCATCAGTAACCGGGACAGGAGTTACTACGAGCAGTACTTC.

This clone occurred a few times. The CDR3 sequence: CASKAGLAGVPKFF. The CDR3 DNA reads TGTGCCAGCAAGGCCGGACTAGCGGGAGTCCCGAAGTTCTTC. The chain carries TRBV2 and TRBJ2-1; the match to TRBD2 covers 13 bases. Trimming took 7 bases from V and 14 from J; bases not matched to a gene: 11. Germline assignment: CDR1 SNHLY and CDR2 FYNNEI. The CDR3 sequence is 14 residues long. The full variable domain, its missing parts supplied by reference TRBV2 and TRBJ2-1, is EPEVTQTPSHQVTQMGQEVILRCVPISNHLYFYWYRQILGQKVEFLVSFYNNEISEKSEIFDDQFSVERPDGSNFTLKIRSTKLEDSAMYFCASKAGLAGVPKFFGPGTRLTVL.

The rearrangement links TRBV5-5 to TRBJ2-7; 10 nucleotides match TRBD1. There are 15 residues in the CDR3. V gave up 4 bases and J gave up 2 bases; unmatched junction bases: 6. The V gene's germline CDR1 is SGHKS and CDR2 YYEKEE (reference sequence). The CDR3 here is CASSRTGGLTYEQYF. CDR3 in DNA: TGTGCCAGCAGCCGGACAGGGGGATTAACCTACGAGCAGTACTTC.

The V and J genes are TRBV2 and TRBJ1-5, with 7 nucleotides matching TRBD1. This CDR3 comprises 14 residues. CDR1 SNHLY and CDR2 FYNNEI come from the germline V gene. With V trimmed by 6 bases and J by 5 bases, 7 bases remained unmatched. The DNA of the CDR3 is TGTGCCAGCAGCGACAGGGAGGTGTATCAGCCCCAGCATTTT. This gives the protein CASSDREVYQPQHF.

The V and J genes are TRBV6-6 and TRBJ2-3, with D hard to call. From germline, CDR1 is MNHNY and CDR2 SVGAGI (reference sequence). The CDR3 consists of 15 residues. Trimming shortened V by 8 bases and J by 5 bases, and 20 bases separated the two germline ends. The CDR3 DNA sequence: TGTGCCAGCGCCACTACTGCCATTTCAAGAGATACGCAGTATTTT. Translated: CASATTAISRDTQYF.

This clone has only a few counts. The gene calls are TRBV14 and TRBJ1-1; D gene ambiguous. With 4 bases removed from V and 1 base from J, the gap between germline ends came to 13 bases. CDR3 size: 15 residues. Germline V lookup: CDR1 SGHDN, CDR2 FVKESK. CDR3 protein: CASSRKSAGNTEAFF. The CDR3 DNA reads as TGTGCCAGCAGCCGAAAGAGTGCAGGGAACACTGAAGCTTTCTTT.